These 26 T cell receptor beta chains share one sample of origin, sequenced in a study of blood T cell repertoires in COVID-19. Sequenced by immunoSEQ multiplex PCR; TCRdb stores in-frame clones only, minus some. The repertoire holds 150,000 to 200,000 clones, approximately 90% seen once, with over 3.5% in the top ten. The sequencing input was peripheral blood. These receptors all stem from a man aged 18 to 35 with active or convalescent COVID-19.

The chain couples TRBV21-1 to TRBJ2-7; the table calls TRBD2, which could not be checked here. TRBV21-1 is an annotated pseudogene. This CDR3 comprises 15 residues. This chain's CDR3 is CASSTGGESSYEQYV. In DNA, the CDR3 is TGTGCCAGCAGCACTGGGGGGGAGAGCTCCTACGAGCAGTACGTC.

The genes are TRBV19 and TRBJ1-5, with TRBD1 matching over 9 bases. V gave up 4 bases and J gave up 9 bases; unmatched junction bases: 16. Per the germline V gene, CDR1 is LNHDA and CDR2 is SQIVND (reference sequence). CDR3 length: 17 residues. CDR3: CASSKGVGQGFLRPQHF. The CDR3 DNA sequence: TGTGCCAGTAGTAAGGGGGTGGGACAGGGTTTTTTACGGCCCCAGCATTTT.

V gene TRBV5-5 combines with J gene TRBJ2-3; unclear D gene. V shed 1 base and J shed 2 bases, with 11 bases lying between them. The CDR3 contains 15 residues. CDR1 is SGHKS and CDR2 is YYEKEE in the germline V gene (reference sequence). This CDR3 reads CASSLYAADTDTQYF. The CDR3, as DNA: TGTGCCAGCAGCTTGTATGCGGCAGACACAGATACGCAGTATTTT.

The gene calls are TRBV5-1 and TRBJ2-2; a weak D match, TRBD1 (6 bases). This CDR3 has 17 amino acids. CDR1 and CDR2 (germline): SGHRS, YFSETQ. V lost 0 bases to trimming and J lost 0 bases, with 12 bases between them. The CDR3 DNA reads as TGCGCCAGCAGCTTGGTGCTAACAGGGACGAACACCGGGGAGCTGTTTTTT. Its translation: CASSLVLTGTNTGELFF.

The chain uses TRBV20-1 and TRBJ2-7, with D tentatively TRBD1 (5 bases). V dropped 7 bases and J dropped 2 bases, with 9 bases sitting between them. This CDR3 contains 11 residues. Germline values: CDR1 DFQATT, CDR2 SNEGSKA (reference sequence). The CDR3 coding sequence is TGCAGTGTGGGGCCGACCTACGAGCAGTACTTC. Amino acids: CSVGPTYEQYF.

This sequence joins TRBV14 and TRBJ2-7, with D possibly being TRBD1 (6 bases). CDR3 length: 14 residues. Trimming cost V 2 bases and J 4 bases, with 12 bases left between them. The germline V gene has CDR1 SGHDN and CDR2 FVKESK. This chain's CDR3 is CASSQTGWGYEQYF. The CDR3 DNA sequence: TGTGCCAGCAGCCAAACAGGGTGGGGATACGAGCAGTACTTC.

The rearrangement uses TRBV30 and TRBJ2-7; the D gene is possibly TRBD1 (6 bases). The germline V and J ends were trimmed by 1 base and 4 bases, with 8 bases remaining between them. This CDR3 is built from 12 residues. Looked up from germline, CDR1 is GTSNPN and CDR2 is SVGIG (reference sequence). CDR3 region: CAWSDQGYEQYF. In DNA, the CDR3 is TGTGCCTGGAGTGATCAGGGGTACGAGCAGTACTTC.

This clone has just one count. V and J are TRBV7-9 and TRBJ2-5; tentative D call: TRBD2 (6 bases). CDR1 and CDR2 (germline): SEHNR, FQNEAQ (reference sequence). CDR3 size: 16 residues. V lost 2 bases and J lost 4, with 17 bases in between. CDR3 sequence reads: CASSLILDSEGETQYF. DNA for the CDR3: TGTGCCAGCAGCTTAATTTTGGACTCGGAGGGAGAGACCCAGTACTTC.

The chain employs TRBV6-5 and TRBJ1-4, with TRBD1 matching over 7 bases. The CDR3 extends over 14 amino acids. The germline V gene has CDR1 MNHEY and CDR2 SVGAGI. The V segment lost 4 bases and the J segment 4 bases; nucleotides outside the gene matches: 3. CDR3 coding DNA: TGTGCCAGCAGTTGGGGGACAGTTAATGAAAAACTGTTTTTT. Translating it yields CASSWGTVNEKLFF.

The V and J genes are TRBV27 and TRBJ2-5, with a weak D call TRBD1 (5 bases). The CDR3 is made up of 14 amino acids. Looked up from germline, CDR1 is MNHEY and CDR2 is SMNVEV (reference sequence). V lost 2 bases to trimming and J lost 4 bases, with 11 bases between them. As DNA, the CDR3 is TGTGCCAGCAGTTTAACAGGTTTCGGAGAGACCCAGTACTTC. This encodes CASSLTGFGETQYF.

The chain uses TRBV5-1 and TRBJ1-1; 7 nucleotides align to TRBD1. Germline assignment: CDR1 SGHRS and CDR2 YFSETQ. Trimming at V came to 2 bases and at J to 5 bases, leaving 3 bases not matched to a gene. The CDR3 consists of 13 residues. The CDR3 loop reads CASSFGTATEAFF. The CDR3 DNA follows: TGCGCCAGCAGCTTTGGGACAGCGACTGAAGCTTTCTTT.

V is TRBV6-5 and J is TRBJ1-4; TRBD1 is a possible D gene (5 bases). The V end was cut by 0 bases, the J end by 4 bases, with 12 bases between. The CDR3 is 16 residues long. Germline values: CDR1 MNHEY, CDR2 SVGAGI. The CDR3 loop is CASSYSGGGRNEKLFF. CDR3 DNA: TGTGCCAGCAGTTACTCCGGGGGGGGTCGTAATGAAAAACTGTTTTTT.

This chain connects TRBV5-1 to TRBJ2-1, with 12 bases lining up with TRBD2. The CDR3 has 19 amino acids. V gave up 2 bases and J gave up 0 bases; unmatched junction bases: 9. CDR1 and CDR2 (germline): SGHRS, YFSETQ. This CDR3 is CASSFRSSGGASSYNEQFF. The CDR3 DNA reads TGCGCCAGCAGCTTTAGGTCTAGCGGGGGGGCAAGCTCCTACAATGAGCAGTTCTTC.

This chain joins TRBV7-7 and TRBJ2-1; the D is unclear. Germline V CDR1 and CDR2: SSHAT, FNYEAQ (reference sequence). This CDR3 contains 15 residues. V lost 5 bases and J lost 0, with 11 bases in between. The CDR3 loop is CASSLRDTSYNEQFF. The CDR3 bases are TGTGCCAGCAGCCTTAGAGACACCTCCTACAATGAGCAGTTCTTC. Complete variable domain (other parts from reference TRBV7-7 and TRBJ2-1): GAGVSQSPRYKVTKRGQDVTLRCDPISSHATLYWYQQALGQGPEFLTYFNYEAQPDKSGLPSDRFSAERPEGSISTLTIQRTEQRDSAMYRCASSLRDTSYNEQFFGPGTRLTVL.

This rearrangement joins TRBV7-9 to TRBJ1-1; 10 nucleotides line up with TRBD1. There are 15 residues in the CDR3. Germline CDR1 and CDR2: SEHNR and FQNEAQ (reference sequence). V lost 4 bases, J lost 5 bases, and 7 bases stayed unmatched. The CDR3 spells CASSSRDRGLTEAFF. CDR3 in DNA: TGTGCCAGCAGCTCCCGGGACAGGGGTTTGACTGAAGCTTTCTTT. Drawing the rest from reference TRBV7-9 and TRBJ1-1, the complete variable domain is DTGVSQNPRHKITKRGQNVTFRCDPISEHNRLYWYRQTLGQGPEFLTYFQNEAQLEKSRLLSDRFSAERPKGSFSTLEIQRTEQGDSAMYLCASSSRDRGLTEAFFGQGTRLTVV.

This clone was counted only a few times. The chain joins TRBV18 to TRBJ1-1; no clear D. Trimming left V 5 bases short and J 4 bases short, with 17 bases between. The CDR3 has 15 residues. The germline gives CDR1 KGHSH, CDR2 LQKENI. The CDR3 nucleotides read TGTGCCAGCTCATTCTGGGAGGACGAGGTCACTGAAGCTTTCTTT. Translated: CASSFWEDEVTEAFF.

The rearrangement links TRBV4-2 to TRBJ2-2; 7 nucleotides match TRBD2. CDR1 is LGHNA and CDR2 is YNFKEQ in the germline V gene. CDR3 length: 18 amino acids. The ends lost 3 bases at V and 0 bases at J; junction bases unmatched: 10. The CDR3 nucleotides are TGTGCCAGCAGCCAGGAGTGGGTGAGCGGGACGAACACCGGGGAGCTGTTTTTT. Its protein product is CASSQEWVSGTNTGELFF.

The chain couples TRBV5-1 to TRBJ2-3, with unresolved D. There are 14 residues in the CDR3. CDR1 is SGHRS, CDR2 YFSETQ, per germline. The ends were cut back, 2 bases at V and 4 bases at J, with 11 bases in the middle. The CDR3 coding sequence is TGCGCCAGCAGCTTTGAGGATTGGGCAGATACGCAGTATTTT. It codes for CASSFEDWADTQYF.

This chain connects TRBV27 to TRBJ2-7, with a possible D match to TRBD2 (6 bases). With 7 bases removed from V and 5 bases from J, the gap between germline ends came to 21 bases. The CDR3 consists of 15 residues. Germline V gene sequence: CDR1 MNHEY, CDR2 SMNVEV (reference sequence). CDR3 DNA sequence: TGTGCCAGCAACCGTGCGGGATTAGGTATCCACGAGCAGTACTTC. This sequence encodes CASNRAGLGIHEQYF.

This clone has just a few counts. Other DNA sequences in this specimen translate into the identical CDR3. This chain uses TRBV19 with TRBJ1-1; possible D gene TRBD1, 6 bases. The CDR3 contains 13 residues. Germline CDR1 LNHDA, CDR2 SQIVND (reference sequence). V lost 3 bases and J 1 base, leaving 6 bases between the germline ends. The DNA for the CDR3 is TGTGCCAGTAGTATCAGGGGGAACACTGAAGCTTTCTTT. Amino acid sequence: CASSIRGNTEAFF.

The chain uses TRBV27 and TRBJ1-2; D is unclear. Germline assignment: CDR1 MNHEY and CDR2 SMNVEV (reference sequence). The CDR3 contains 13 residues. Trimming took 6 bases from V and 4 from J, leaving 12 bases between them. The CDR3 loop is CASSTRVLYGYTF. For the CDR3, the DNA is TGTGCCAGCAGCACTCGGGTTCTCTATGGCTACACCTTC.

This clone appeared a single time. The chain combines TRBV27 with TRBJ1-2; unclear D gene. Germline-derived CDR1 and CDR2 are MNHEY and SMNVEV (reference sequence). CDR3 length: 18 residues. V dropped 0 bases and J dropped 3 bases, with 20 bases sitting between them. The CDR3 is CASSLSNPPYPPYYGYTF. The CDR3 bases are TGTGCCAGCAGTTTATCGAATCCACCCTACCCCCCCTACTATGGCTACACCTTC.

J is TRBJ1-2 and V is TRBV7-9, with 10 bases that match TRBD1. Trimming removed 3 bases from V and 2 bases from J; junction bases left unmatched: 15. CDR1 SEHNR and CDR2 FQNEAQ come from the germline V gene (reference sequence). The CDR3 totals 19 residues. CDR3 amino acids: CASSFRDRGLSSLNYGYTF. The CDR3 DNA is TGTGCCAGCAGCTTTAGAGACAGGGGGCTCTCATCTCTAAACTATGGCTACACCTTC.

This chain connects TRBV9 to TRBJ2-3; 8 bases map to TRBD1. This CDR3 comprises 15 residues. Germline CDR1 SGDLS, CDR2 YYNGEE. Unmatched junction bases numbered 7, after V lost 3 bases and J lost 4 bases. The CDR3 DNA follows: TGTGCCAGCAGCGCGGGACAGGAGGGTGCAGATACGCAGTATTTT. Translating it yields CASSAGQEGADTQYF. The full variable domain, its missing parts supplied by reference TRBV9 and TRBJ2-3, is DSGVTQTPKHLITATGQRVTLRCSPRSGDLSVYWYQQSLDQGLQFLIQYYNGEERAKGNILERFSAQQFPDLHSELNLSSLELGDSALYFCASSAGQEGADTQYFGPGTRLTVL.

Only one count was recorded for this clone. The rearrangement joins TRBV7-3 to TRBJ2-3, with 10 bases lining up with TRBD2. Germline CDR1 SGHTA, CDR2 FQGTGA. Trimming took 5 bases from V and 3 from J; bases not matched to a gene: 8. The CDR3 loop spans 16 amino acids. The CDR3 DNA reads TGTGCCAGCAGCAGCGGACCTAGCGGGGGAACAGATACGCAGTATTTT. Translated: CASSSGPSGGTDTQYF.

This CDR3 is CASSPGQLNTGELFF. The CDR3 nucleotides are TGTGCCAGCAGTCCGGGACAACTAAACACCGGGGAGCTGTTTTTT. V and J are TRBV28 and TRBJ2-2, with a weak D call TRBD1 (6 bases). The germline gives CDR1 MDHEN, CDR2 SYDVKM. The CDR3 extends over 15 amino acids. Deletions cut 5 bases from V and 2 bases from J, with 12 bases between.